Each of the 17 T cell receptor beta chains below was sequenced from the same sample in a study of blood T cell repertoires in COVID-19. Some clones are missing from TCRdb's copy, which holds only in-frame ones; the method was immunoSEQ multiplex PCR. The sample holds more than 12,000 clones, approximately 91% seen once. Source material: peripheral blood. These receptors were collected from a woman between 65 and 79 years old in a cohort sampled during active or convalescent COVID-19.

The genes are TRBV7-2 and TRBJ2-3, with 13 bases that match TRBD2. CDR1 is SGHTA and CDR2 is FQGNSA in the germline V gene. The CDR3 has 15 amino acids. V was clipped by 4 bases and J by 8 bases; unmatched bases: 6. DNA for the CDR3: TGTGCCAGCAGCTCCGGGGGGACTAGCGGGGCTACGCAGTATTTT. Protein sequence: CASSSGGTSGATQYF.

The rearrangement joins TRBV6-5 to TRBJ2-7; 7 bases line up with TRBD1. From germline, CDR1 is MNHEY and CDR2 SVGAGI. The CDR3 is 15 amino acids. V dropped 2 bases and J dropped 0; count of bases not matched to a gene: 4. CDR3 coding DNA: TGTGCCAGCAGTTACGCGACAGGGAACTCCTACGAGCAGTACTTC. Translating it yields CASSYATGNSYEQYF.

The CDR3 coding sequence is TGTGCCAGCAGCTTGCTAGGGGCCCAGTACTTC. Its protein is CASSLLGAQYF. The chain couples TRBV7-9 to TRBJ2-5; a weak D match, TRBD1 (5 bases). CDR3 length: 11 amino acids. Trimming shortened V by 3 bases and J by 9 bases, and 8 bases separated the two germline ends. Germline V gene lookup returns CDR1 SEHNR and CDR2 FQNEAQ (reference sequence).

The chain carries TRBV20-1 and TRBJ2-5, with a possible D match to TRBD1 (6 bases). CDR3 length: 11 residues. Per germline, CDR1 DFQATT and CDR2 SNEGSKA (reference sequence). The CDR3 DNA is TGCAGCTTACAGGGTGAAGAGACCCAGTACTTC. The encoded protein is CSLQGEETQYF.

The chain is built from TRBV6-4 and TRBJ2-3; D unresolved. V shed 0 bases and J shed 3 bases, with 4 bases lying between them. CDR3 length equals 13 residues. Germline CDR1 is MRHNA and CDR2 is SNTAGT. The chain's CDR3 is CASSDSRTDTQYF. In nucleotides, the CDR3 is TGTGCCAGCAGTGACTCCAGGACAGATACGCAGTATTTT.

This chain links TRBV6-5 with TRBJ2-7, with D perhaps matching TRBD2 (7 bases). Deletions cut 5 bases from V and 9 bases from J, with 11 bases between. The CDR3 covers 11 residues. The germline V gene has CDR1 MNHEY and CDR2 SVGAGI. This chain's CDR3 is CASSQGRGQYF. The CDR3 DNA sequence: TGTGCCAGCAGTCAGGGGAGGGGGCAGTACTTC.

The rearrangement links TRBV14 to TRBJ1-1; 11 bases agree with TRBD1. Looked up from germline, CDR1 is SGHDN and CDR2 is FVKESK. J was trimmed by 9 bases and V by 4 bases; bases with no gene match: 7. This CDR3 spans 14 amino acids. DNA for the CDR3: TGTGCCAGCAGCCCAGCCGGGACAGGGGGTAAAGCTTTCTTT. Residues: CASSPAGTGGKAFF.

This chain joins TRBV23-1 and TRBJ2-7; a weak D match, TRBD1 (5 bases). TRBV23-1 qualifies as an ORF whose function is uncertain. The V gene lost 6 bases and the J gene lost 1 base, with 16 bases spanning the gap. The CDR3 is 15 amino acids. The CDR3 DNA reads as TGCGCCAGCAGACAGACAGCGACACTTTCCTACGAGCAGTACTTC. Translating gives CASRQTATLSYEQYF.

V usage is TRBV7-9 and J usage is TRBJ2-3, with 7 bases that match TRBD2. This CDR3 region has 15 residues. V shed 1 base and J 2 bases; nucleotides not matched to a gene: 3. CDR1 is SEHNR and CDR2 is FQNEAQ in the germline V gene (reference sequence). This chain's CDR3 is CASSLGAGYTDTQYF. The CDR3 nucleotides read TGTGCCAGCAGCTTAGGAGCGGGGTACACAGATACGCAGTATTTT.

The V and J genes are TRBV25-1 and TRBJ1-5; D possibly corresponds to TRBD1 (6 bases). V was shortened by 6 bases and J by 3 bases, with 9 bases between the two germline ends. Per germline, CDR1 MGHDK and CDR2 SYGVNS. This CDR3 region has 13 residues. CDR3 loop: CASRQGFNQPQHF. Here the CDR3 DNA reads TGTGCCAGCAGACAGGGTTTCAATCAGCCCCAGCATTTT. The variable domain in full, with the rest retrieved from reference TRBV25-1 and TRBJ1-5, is EADIYQTPRYLVIGTGKKITLECSQTMGHDKMYWYQQDPGMELHLIHYSYGVNSTEKGDLSSESTVSRIRTEHFPLTLESARPSHTSQYLCASRQGFNQPQHFGDGTRLSIL.

The V call is TRBV6-1, the J call TRBJ2-7; 9 bases match TRBD1. The CDR3 length is 16 residues. CDR1 is MNHNS and CDR2 is SASEGT in the germline V gene. J gave up 3 bases and V 4 bases, and 10 bases lay outside the gene matches. The CDR3: CASSAGQGWEVYEQYF. CDR3 in DNA: TGTGCCAGCAGTGCGGGACAGGGTTGGGAGGTCTACGAGCAGTACTTC.

The chain couples TRBV7-2 to TRBJ2-1, with TRBD2 as a possible D gene (6 bases). Germline CDR1 and CDR2: SGHTA and FQGNSA. The CDR3 is 14 amino acids. V was cut by 4 bases and J by 8 bases, with 15 bases left in between. The DNA of the CDR3 is TGTGCCAGCAGCTGGGGCAGCTGGGGGGATGAGCAGTTCTTC. This codes for CASSWGSWGDEQFF.

The chain recombines TRBV15 with TRBJ1-2; 7 bases match TRBD1. V was clipped by 2 bases and J by 3 bases; unmatched bases: 3. The CDR3 consists of 14 residues. Germline V gene sequence: CDR1 LNHNV, CDR2 YYDKDF (reference sequence). Here the CDR3 reads CATSRRQGDYGYTF. CDR3 nucleotide sequence: TGTGCCACCAGCAGAAGACAGGGAGACTATGGCTACACCTTC.

Comment on this clone: Germline and junction disagree at one end, which may indicate a read error. The chain has TRBV4-1 and TRBJ2-7; 8 nucleotides agree with TRBD2. CDR1 MGHRA and CDR2 YSYEKL come from the germline V gene. This CDR3 is built from 14 residues. The CDR3 nucleotides read TGCGCCCGCAGCCAGAACGGGGGGGGCGGGGAGCAGTACTTC. Amino acid sequence: CARSQNGGGGEQYF.

This sequence joins TRBV2 and TRBJ2-1, with D possibly being TRBD1 (5 bases). V was pared by 3 bases and J by 12 bases, with 18 bases between. The germline gives CDR1 SNHLY, CDR2 FYNNEI. The CDR3 sequence is 14 residues long. CDR3 sequence: CASSEVGSRVRQFF. In DNA, the CDR3 is TGTGCCAGCAGTGAGGTTGGTTCCAGGGTGAGGCAGTTCTTC.

The genes are TRBV5-5 and TRBJ1-1, with 8 nucleotides matching TRBD1. This CDR3 has 14 amino acids. Germline CDR1 is SGHKS and CDR2 is YYEKEE (reference sequence). V was pared by 4 bases and J by 5 bases, with 7 bases of the junction left unmatched. CDR3 residues: CASSLTGGWTEAFF. DNA of the CDR3: TGTGCCAGCAGCCTCACAGGGGGGTGGACTGAAGCTTTCTTT.

J is TRBJ2-5 and V is TRBV6-6, with D perhaps matching TRBD2 (7 bases). Deletions cut 4 bases from V and 4 bases from J, with 19 bases between. CDR3 size: 16 residues. Germline V CDR1 and CDR2: MNHNY, SVGAGI (reference sequence). CDR3 bases: TGTGCCAGCAGTTTCCCCCTGGCGGGGGCGGTAGAGACCCAGTACTTC. It translates to CASSFPLAGAVETQYF.